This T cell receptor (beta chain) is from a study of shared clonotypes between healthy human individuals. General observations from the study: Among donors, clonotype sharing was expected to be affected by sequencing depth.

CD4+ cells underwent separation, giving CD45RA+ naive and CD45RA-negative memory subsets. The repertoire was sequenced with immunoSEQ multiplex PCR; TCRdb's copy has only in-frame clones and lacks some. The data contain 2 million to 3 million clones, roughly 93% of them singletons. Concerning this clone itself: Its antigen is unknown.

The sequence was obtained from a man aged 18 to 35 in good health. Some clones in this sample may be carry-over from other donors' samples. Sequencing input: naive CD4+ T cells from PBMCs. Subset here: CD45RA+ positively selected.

This CDR3 is CASSPRGRGANVLTF. The DNA of the CDR3 is TGTGCCAGCAGCCCCCGGGGTAGAGGGGCCAACGTCCTGACTTTC. The chain joins TRBV5-6 to TRBJ2-6, with a tentative D call TRBD2 (5 bases). Germline V CDR1 and CDR2: SGHDT, YYEEEE. V was shortened by 4 bases and J by 4 bases, with 12 bases between the two germline ends. This CDR3 has 15 amino acids.